This T cell receptor (beta chain) was identified during a study of cytomegalovirus exposure and HLA in healthy donors (dated by TCRdb to about 2017). Study-wide context: According to an earlier analysis of a few hundred of the donors, about 170 million T cells yielded 90 million to 140 million unique TCR beta sequences and 276 Gb of sequence data. An early release covering 550 to 700 HLA-typed donors comprised about 310 gigabases of sequencing data and roughly 86 million unique TCR sequences. Of the 398 genotyped donors, about 80% fell in the genetic ancestry cluster associated with self-reported Caucasian donors. The study was designed to test whether signatures of past pathogen exposure could be identified by cataloging public T cell receptors. The T cell repertoires of under 750 subjects were profiled by immunosequencing and related to cytomegalovirus serostatus. Along with the approximately 670-subject first cohort, a separate validation cohort of 120 different subjects was used. The study combined high-throughput TCR immunosequencing, statistical association of individual TCRs with disease status, and machine learning to predict cytomegalovirus infection status. To study patterns of TCR occurrence, a later analysis re-analyzed previously published TCR beta repertoires from around 660 donors and added high-resolution HLA genotyping. In the later analysis, no new phenotypic data were used to find candidate immune exposures; instead, reliance was placed on TCR beta sequences and their occurrence across donors. To decide whether each TCR beta V gene segment behaved as functional or pseudogenic, an earlier analysis of nearly 600 of the donors relied on high-throughput TCR beta sequencing. Alongside the repertoire data, information on donor age, sex, ethnicity and CMV serostatus was compiled. A later genetic analysis took genome-wide SNP genotypes for about 60% of the roughly 670 donors and used that subset as a discovery cohort. Every discovery cohort repertoire had been produced on one sequencing platform. HLA typing included class I and class II loci at four-digit resolution. The number of typed donors differed by locus: roughly 629-640 for A, B, C, DRB1 and DQB1; 522 for DQA1; around 610 for DPA1; and roughly 470 for DPB1. Roughly five DR-DQ haplotypes were treated as single units for association and clustering because of strong linkage in the cohort. On average, roughly 240,000 unique TCR beta nucleotide sequences were sequenced per donor among about 400 genotyped donors of the cohort, with roughly a sixth of those sequences being non-productive.

On this clone: This clone's antigen is unknown. No base quality information exists; no much larger clone differs at one position.

The full study reports these points: The sequencing pipeline was judged likely to have produced a cluster of highly shared sequence variants as a technical artifact. A further reported finding was that TCR beta sequences accurately predicted the HLA-A and HLA-B alleles for most subjects in the first cohort. Strong co-occurrence of HLA alleles, especially DR and DQ, made assigning TCR associations to individual alleles difficult. In an earlier analysis of 587 of the donors, most TCR beta V segments were observed in productive rearrangements about 90% or about 30% of the time, broadly matching IMGT annotations. Because counts were too low, under 20 rarely observed V segments, including chromosome 9 orphons, were left out of the earlier analysis of approximately 500 of the donors. CMV serostatus was the only immune exposure information available for the cohort. In vitro tests confirmed that a few of the cytomegalovirus-associated TCR beta chains recognize cytomegalovirus antigens. An association between a missense DCLRE1C variant and V-gene and J-gene trimming of TCR beta chains was found in a later genetic analysis and replicated in an independent cohort. Only TCR beta chains were sequenced in this cohort, and the absence of alpha or paired-chain data limited detectable features. The authors suggested that the approach could potentially be extended to other disease states and immunological phenotypes. According to a later genetic analysis, donors in an Asian-associated ancestry cluster had fewer N-insertions in productive TCRs than the approximately 670-donor mean. Several of the top co-occurrence clusters appeared to be linked to parvovirus B19, influenza, CMV and Epstein-Barr virus, according to a later analysis. The 87-base-pair reads could not distinguish some IMGT-functional V segments, including TRBV6-2 and TRBV6-3, so those segments were excluded. A later analysis associated 15,000 to 20,000 TCR beta sequences with specific HLA alleles at a false discovery rate of 0.05. The presence/absence analyses assumed that sequencing depth was roughly uniform across donors, and that assumption may not be true. Compared with equally common non-associated chains, HLA-associated TCR beta chains in a later analysis were more clonally expanded and had lower generation probabilities. A total of fewer than 200 TCR beta chains were listed by the study as associated with cytomegalovirus. According to a later analysis, most CMV-associated TCR beta chains appeared to be HLA-restricted, and the HLA associations seemed to be driven largely by CMV exposure. In a later analysis, TCR association rates were found to vary across HLA loci, with the most associated TCRs seen for DRB1 alleles and the fewest for HLA-C alleles. Most TCR sequences were observed very rarely across donors, whereas some public TCRs were present in many individuals. The classifier was reported to diagnose cytomegalovirus status with high specificity and sensitivity in both the original cohort and the validation cohort. Because some donors lacked HLA typing at each locus, the association tests relied only on the typed subset. Linkage disequilibrium might explain the correlated functional status among segregating V segments, but an unknown experimental factor could not be ruled out.

V is shortened by 5 bases, J by 11 bases, and the region joining them spans 12 bases. From cysteine to phenylalanine, the CDR3 is 11 amino acids long. Only the CDR3 region is kept as DNA, spanning 33 bases read in frame from base 1. The CDR1 and CDR2 encoded by the germline V gene are SGHVS and FQNEAQ. The cohort was made up of 666 healthy bone marrow donors. Cohort members were all nominally healthy when sampled, although unrecorded immune exposures were likely present. The donor was CMV seropositive and was included in the group of some 290 seropositive cohort members. Each donor provided a peripheral blood sample, and peripheral blood mononuclear cells were used for TCR beta sequencing. The Qiagen DNeasy Blood Extraction Kit was used to extract genomic DNA from the blood cell samples. The library was produced with the immunoSEQ multiplex PCR assay. For the multiplex PCR, a mixture combining 60 forward primers for TCR Vbeta segments and 13 reverse primers for TCR Jbeta segments was used. Amplification of the CDR3 region of rearranged TCR beta genes was performed with a multiplex PCR assay on genomic DNA. The amplified TCR beta libraries were sequenced on the Illumina HiSeq System as 87-base-pair reads. Per the source publication's procedure: A later analysis tallied tens of millions of unique TCR beta chains across the 700 or so repertoires, and approximately 11 million of those chains were shared by two or more donors. Raw reads were error-corrected and collapsed into unique sequences with a nearest-neighbor algorithm that merged closely related sequences to remove PCR and sequencing errors. Alignment of CDR3 sequences to IMGT reference sequences was used to assign V, D and J gene segments. For a sequence to be retained, at least a six-nucleotide match to both a V gene segment and a J gene segment was required. A rearrangement counted as productive if the CDR3 had no stop codons and remained in frame with V and J, and every other rearrangement counted as non-productive. CDR3 was defined by IMGT convention, running from the second conserved V-encoded cysteine to the conserved J-encoded phenylalanine. The earlier analysis of 587 of the donors excluded any sequence lacking an unambiguous match to a single V gene segment. In an earlier analysis of 587 of the donors, a V segment was called functional when productive rearrangements were above 56.7%, and segregating when the standard deviation between donors exceeded 5%. To diagnose cytomegalovirus status from the catalog of TCR beta chain sequences, a statistical classification framework was built. In a later analysis, V and J genes were assigned by comparing TCR nucleotide sequences against IMGT/GENE-DB human TR gene sequences. A later analysis assigned CDR3 sequences and most-parsimonious VDJ recombination scenarios with the TCRdist pipeline. In a later analysis, each TCR beta chain was defined by its CDR3 amino acid sequence together with its V-gene family, and reads without a unique V-gene family were excluded. A later analysis removed roughly 590 highly shared, low-generation-probability nucleotide sequences to deal with suspected cross-contamination and a sequencing artifact. In a later analysis, a clonal expansion index was calculated for each public chain from normalized within-repertoire ranks of inferred template counts. In a later analysis, generation probabilities were computed with a VDJ recombination model fitted to out-of-frame rearrangements, and the resulting probabilities were checked against IGoR. In a later analysis, hypergeometric tests were used to score TCR-TCR, TCR-HLA and TCR-CMV co-occurrence, with a repertoire-size bias correction applied to TCR pairs. False discovery rates were estimated in a later analysis by permuting HLA or CMV assignments 20 times. In a later analysis, co-occurring TCRs were grouped using DBSCAN, with TCRdist sequence similarity added in when clustering inside HLA-allele-positive subsets. For co-occurrence clustering, repertoires with fewer than 30,000 or more than 120,000 public chains were excluded, along with 5 or 6 repertoires with anomalous nucleotide sharing. This immuneACCESS table, as held by TCRdb, lists in-frame sequences with V and J called but not all clones. Of the missing ones, under half trace to an unresolved V gene in checked studies; the others have no known cause. That table supplies the V and J calls and clone size; D and trimming were determined from the DNA. For this sample there are around 100,000 clones; about 83% appear just once. The biggest ten clones account for roughly 5% of the sample.

Material: PBMCs. This sequence was found in a female donor in good health and CMV-seropositive. The rearranged segments are TRBV7-8 and TRBJ1-1; the D gene identity is not certain. The CDR3 protein sequence reads: CASSRAEGAFF. DNA sequence: TGTGCCAGCAGCCGAGCAGAGGGTGCTTTCTTT.